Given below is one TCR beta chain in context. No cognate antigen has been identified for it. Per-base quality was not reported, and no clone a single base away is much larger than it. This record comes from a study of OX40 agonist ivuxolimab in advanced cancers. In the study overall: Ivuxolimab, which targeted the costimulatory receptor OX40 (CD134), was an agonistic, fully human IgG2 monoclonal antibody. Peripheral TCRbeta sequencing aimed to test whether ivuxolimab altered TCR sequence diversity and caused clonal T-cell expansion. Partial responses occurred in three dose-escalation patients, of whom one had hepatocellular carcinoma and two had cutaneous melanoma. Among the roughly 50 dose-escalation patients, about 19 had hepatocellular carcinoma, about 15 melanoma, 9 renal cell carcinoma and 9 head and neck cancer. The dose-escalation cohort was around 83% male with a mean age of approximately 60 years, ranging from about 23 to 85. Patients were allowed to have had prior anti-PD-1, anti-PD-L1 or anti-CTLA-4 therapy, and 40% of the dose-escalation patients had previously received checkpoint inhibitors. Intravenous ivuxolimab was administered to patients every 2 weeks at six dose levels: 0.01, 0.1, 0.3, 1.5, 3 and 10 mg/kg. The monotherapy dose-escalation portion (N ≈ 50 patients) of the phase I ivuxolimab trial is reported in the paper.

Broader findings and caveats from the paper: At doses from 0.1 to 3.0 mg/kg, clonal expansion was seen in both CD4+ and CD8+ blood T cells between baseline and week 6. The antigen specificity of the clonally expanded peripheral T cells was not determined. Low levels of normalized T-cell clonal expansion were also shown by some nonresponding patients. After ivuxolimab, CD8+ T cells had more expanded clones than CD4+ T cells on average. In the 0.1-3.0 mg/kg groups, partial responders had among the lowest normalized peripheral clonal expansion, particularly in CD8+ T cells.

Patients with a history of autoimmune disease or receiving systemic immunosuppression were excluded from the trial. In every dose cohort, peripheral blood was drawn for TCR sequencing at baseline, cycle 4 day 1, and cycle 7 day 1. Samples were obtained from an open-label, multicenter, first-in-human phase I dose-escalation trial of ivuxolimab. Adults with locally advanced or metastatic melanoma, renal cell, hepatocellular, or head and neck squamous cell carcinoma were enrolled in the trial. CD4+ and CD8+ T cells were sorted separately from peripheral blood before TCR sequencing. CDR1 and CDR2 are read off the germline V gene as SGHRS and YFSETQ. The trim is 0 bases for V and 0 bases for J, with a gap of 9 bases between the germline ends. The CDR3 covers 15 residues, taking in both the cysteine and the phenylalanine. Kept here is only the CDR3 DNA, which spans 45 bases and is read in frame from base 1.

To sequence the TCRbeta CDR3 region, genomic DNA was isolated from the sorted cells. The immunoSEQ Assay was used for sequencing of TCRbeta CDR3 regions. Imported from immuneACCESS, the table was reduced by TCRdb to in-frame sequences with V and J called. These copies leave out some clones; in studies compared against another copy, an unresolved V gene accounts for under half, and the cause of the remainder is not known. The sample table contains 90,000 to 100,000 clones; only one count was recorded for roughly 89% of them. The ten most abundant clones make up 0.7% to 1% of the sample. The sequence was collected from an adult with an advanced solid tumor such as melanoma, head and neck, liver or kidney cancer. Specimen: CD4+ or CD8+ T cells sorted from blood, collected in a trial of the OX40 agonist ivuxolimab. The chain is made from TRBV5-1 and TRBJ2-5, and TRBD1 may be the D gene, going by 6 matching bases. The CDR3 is CASSLVGQNQETQYF. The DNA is TGCGCCAGCAGCTTGGTGGGACAAAACCAAGAGACCCAGTACTTC.